Sequencing of this TCR beta chain was carried out in a study of blood T cell repertoires in COVID-19 (dated by TCRdb to the early 2020s). Background for the entire study: The collaborator samples originated in the United States, Italy and Spain and spanned the acute and convalescent phases of COVID-19. The prospective study material was composed of cDNA or gDNA derived from T cells, B-cell-depleted T cells, or PBMCs. Deeply sampled blood TCRbeta repertoires from subjects exposed to, actively infected with, or recovered from COVID-19 were included in the dataset. The repertoires were released in a freely available public database intended as a resource for research on the immune response to SARS-CoV-2. Samples were obtained from the ongoing ImmuneRACE study (first 160 participants) and from approximately 1,200 subjects provided by 6 global collaborators. The sample metadata nearly always contained a de-identified subject ID, COVID-19 status, age in years and sex. HLA class I and class II types, where available, came from metadata supplied by the sample provider rather than from assay-based typing.

General study outcomes and caveats: How much clinical and demographic metadata was included differed by source and by participant, and the metadata was provided uncurated.

TCRbeta CDR3 regions were amplified from genomic DNA using the immunoSEQ Assay, a bias-controlled multiplex PCR. The authors' analysis ran thus. The number of nucleated cells in each sample was estimated by amplification of reference gene primers within the assay. Sequence reads were collapsed and filtered to measure the absolute abundance of every unique TCRbeta CDR3 rearrangement. For each sample, productive Simpson clonality was calculated as the square root of Simpson's diversity index across productive rearrangements. This immuneACCESS table, as held by TCRdb, lists in-frame sequences with V and J called but not all clones. Of the missing ones, under half trace to an unresolved V gene in checked studies; the others have no known cause. That table gives V, J and clone size, and the DNA gave D and trimming. This sample has about 210,000 clones in its table, and around 89% of those were observed once. The ten top clones hold 4.8% of the sample.

From its cysteine to its phenylalanine, the CDR3 spans 14 amino acids. CDR3 DNA is the only sequence kept; it has 42 bases, read in frame from the first base. The germline V gene (reference sequence) provides CDR1 LGHDT and CDR2 YNNKEL. V is trimmed back by 0 bases and J by 8 bases, and the junction contains 5 bases that no gene match accounts for. This clone is a singleton in its sample. It has no known antigen specificity. The input lacks base qualities; no much larger clone sits a single base away. The sample carries other DNA sequences with the same CDR3. Collaborating institutions collected whole blood in K2EDTA tubes following their own protocols. For TCRbeta analysis, collaborator samples were shipped as frozen whole blood, as isolated PBMCs, or as DNA extracted from either sample type.

The sequence links TRBV3-1 (or the pseudogene TRBV3-2) to TRBJ1-2, and TRBD1 aligns with 8 junction nucleotides. Sequencing input: peripheral blood. The sequence was obtained from a woman aged 35 to 49 with acute or convalescent COVID-19. The nucleotides read TGTGCCAGCAGCCAAGAGACAGGGGCGGGCGGCTACACCTTC. Translated, it gives CASSQETGAGGYTF.